This T cell receptor beta chain was found in a study of cytomegalovirus exposure and HLA in healthy donors. Study-wide background: An early release of data contained around 80 million unique TCRs, which came from HLA-typed donors.

As regards this clone: Its target is unknown.

The study's findings and limits: In a later analysis, V- and J-gene trimming of beta chains associated with a DCLRE1C missense variant, replicated independently.

Primers: 60 Vbeta forward and 13 Jbeta reverse. Assay: immunoSEQ multiplex PCR; the TCRdb copy retains only in-frame clones and omits some. The sample has more than 85,000 clones. The V gene's germline CDR1 is SEHNR and CDR2 FQNEAQ (reference sequence). The CDR3 extends over 12 amino acids. The V gene end was trimmed by 2 bases and the J gene end by 8 bases; junction bases not matched to a gene: 0. This TCR was sampled from a girl aged 5-17 years in good health and CMV-seropositive. The chain is built from TRBV7-9 and TRBJ2-1, with 7 bases fitting TRBD2. Sequencing input: PBMCs. CDR3 protein: CASSLSGDEQFF. The CDR3 DNA sequence: TGTGCCAGCAGCTTAAGCGGGGATGAGCAGTTCTTC.